This T cell receptor (beta chain) was recorded in a study of blood T cell repertoires in COVID-19. Assay used: immunoSEQ multiplex PCR; TCRdb lists only in-frame clones, some missing. The data show roughly 260,000 clones, with roughly 80% seen just once and approximately 4.9% held by the top ten. After removal of 4 bases from V and 5 bases from J, the junction contained 6 bases not matched to a gene. Germline assignment: CDR1 LGHNT and CDR2 FRNRAP. The CDR3 extends over 15 amino acids. The receptor comes from a woman of 80 years or more with active or convalescent COVID-19. The gene calls are TRBV12-5 and TRBJ2-2, with TRBD2 matching 8 bases. The sample taken for sequencing was peripheral blood. CDR3 DNA: TGTGCTAGTGGTTCAGCGGGAGCGGGAACCGGGGAGCTGTTTTTT. Translation gives CASGSAGAGTGELFF.